This T cell receptor (beta chain) was captured in a study of blood T cell repertoires in COVID-19. The CDR3 spans 16 residues. Germline trimming cut 2 bases from V and 4 bases from J; bases unmatched to any gene: 4. Germline-derived CDR1 and CDR2 are LGHNA and YNFKEQ. Here immunoSEQ multiplex PCR was the method, and the copy in TCRdb shows in-frame clones only, minus some. The repertoire holds some 130,000 clones, with 84% as singletons. Recruits, aged roughly 18 to 89 years, lived in around 24 US areas. This clonotype originated in a middle-aged man with acute COVID-19. The sequenced material came from PBMCs or T cells enriched from blood (not recorded which). This rearrangement joins TRBV4-2 to TRBJ2-1; 11 bases agree with TRBD2. CDR3 DNA: TGTGCCAGCAGCCAACCGACTAGCGGGGCTTACAATGAGCAGTTCTTC. This sequence encodes CASSQPTSGAYNEQFF.